This entry describes one T cell receptor beta chain. This clonotype has only one observation. It has no known antigen specificity. Since no conserved phenylalanine or tryptophan closes the CDR3, a read error is the likely cause. Flow cytometry had shown CD8+CD57+ cell expansion in the patients selected for sequencing. All patients had severe acquired aplastic anemia diagnosed by International Study of Aplastic Anemia and Agranulocytosis and Camitta criteria. At the time blood was sampled, none of the patients had received any therapy. TCR repertoires of sorted CD4+ and CD8+ blood T cells from severe aplastic anemia patients and healthy subjects were deep-sequenced in the study. In the USA, patient enrollment took place under clinicaltrials.gov protocols 00001620, 01623167, 00001397, 00071045, 00081523 and 00961064. Ficoll-Paque density gradient centrifugation was used to isolate peripheral blood mononuclear cells. CD4+ and CD8+ T cells were sorted by FACS or magnetic beads before DNA extraction.

The data derive from a study of CD8+CD57+ T cells in acquired aplastic anemia (dated by TCRdb to 2017 to 2018). Regarding the study in general: On average, sorted CD4+ and CD8+ cells yielded roughly 3.4 ug of extracted DNA, with a range of about 0.17 to 27.4 ug. CD8+CD57+ expansion was defined as a frequency above the mean frequency observed in healthy subjects.

Genomic DNA was used as template for profiling of TCR beta VDJ combinations and CDR3 sequences. TCR repertoire sequencing was run on an Illumina HiSeq 2000. The authors' analysis ran thus. TRBV/TRBJ rearrangement plots, CDR3 size and DJ length profiles, and Simpson's diversity index were used to evaluate the repertoires. The most abundant DNA sequence in the deep sequencing data was defined as the immunodominant clone. CDR3 amino acid sequences were checked for sharing between subjects and were compared against published repertoires and the VDJdb database. TCRdb applied fastp at Q25 and MiXCR to the public reads, then kept only in-frame beta chains. Rows are unified per CDR3 protein, each entry keeping the most common DNA and genes. The V and J calls were not made by the authors but by TCRdb's processing. For this sample the table gives approximately 80,000 distinct CDR3 sequences, of which 70% were detected only once. The top ten clonotypes cover about 82% of the sample.

The CDR3 extends over 15 residues, inclusive of both ends. CDR3 DNA only is kept here, 45 bases in frame from base 1. The germline V gene encodes CDR1 DFQATT and CDR2 SNEGSKA (reference sequence). The germline ends are 14 bases apart after V is trimmed by 0 bases and J by 3 bases. Overall results and qualifications from the work: Approximately 27 CD8+ CDR3 sequences were found in both patients and controls but appeared to be highly expressed in patients and within the immunodominant clones of the patients. CD8+ Simpson's diversity did not differ significantly between patients and healthy controls (P=0.060).

The TCR sequence derives from a human donor with aplastic anemia. The chain employs TRBV20-1 and TRBJ1-2, and TRBD1 may be the D gene, going by 5 matching bases. The sample was sorted CD4+, CD8+, or CD8+CD57+ T cells (not recorded which) from PBMCs. The CDR3 has the sequence CSARDNTRAYYGYTL. In nucleotides, the sequence is TGCAGTGCTAGAGATAATACCAGGGCTTACTATGGCTACACCCTC.